The rows below give T cell receptor beta chains drawn from one sample of a study of T cell responses to AZD1222 COVID-19 vaccine. Profiled with immunoSEQ multiplex PCR; TCRdb holds only in-frame clones, not every one. The data show 35,000 to 50,000 clones, about 91% seen once. Material: peripheral blood, obtained 28 days after the second AZD1222 dose. These receptors were taken from an adult who received the AZD1222 COVID-19 vaccine. CDR3s include the opening cysteine and the closing phenylalanine or tryptophan. D genes are given only for firm matches. The size entry is marked missing in some rows and otherwise reads once, few, many or a size class.

clone_size	v_call	d_call	j_call	cdr3_nt	cdr3_aa
-	TRBV29-1	-	TRBJ2-5	TGCAGCGTTGAGTCAGGGGTGGAGACCCAGTACTTC	CSVESGVETQYF
-	TRBV5-4	-	TRBJ2-2	TGTGCCAGCAGCTTTGGCTCGAACACCGGGGAGCTGTTTTTT	CASSFGSNTGELFF
-	TRBV7-2	-	TRBJ2-2	TGTGCCAGCAGCTTAGGGGGGAGGAACACCGGGGAGCTGTTTTTT	CASSLGGRNTGELFF
-	TRBV5-1	-	TRBJ1-1	TGCGCCAGCAGCTTGGTCTGGGACACTGAAGCTTTCTTT	CASSLVWDTEAFF
-	TRBV4-1	TRBD1	TRBJ1-2	TGCGCCAGCAGCCAAGAACTTAGGGACAGGGCTCATGGCTACACCTTC	CASSQELRDRAHGYTF
-	TRBV6-1	-	TRBJ2-3	TGTGCCAGCAGTGAACGGAGGTCTAGCACAGATACGCAGTATTTT	CASSERRSSTDTQYF
once	TRBV5-1	TRBD1	TRBJ1-1	TGCGCCAGCAGCTTGGAGGGGGCGAGGACTGAAGCTTTCTTT	CASSLEGARTEAFF
-	TRBV10-3	TRBD1	TRBJ2-5	TGTGCCATCAGTGGTACAGGGGTCCAAGAGACCCAGTACTTC	CAISGTGVQETQYF
-	TRBV5-1	-	TRBJ2-1	TGCGCCAGCAGTAGCGGACAGCACAATGAGCAGTTCTTC	CASSSGQHNEQFF
-	TRBV30	-	TRBJ1-5	TGTGCCTGGAGTCGTATGACAGCTAATCAGCCCCAGCATTTT	CAWSRMTANQPQHF
-	TRBV5-1	TRBD2	TRBJ2-1	TGCGCCAGCAGCTTGCGCGCTAGCGGGGTCTACAATGAGCAGTTCTTC	CASSLRASGVYNEQFF
-	TRBV18	-	TRBJ1-4	TGTGCCAGCTCACCGAGACAGGCTGCAACTAATGAAAAACTGTTTTTT	CASSPRQAATNEKLFF
-	TRBV30	-	TRBJ2-2	TGTGCCTGGACGACTCGCGGGGTAGTTTACACCGGGGAGCTGTTTTTT	CAWTTRGVVYTGELFF
-	TRBV19	TRBD2	TRBJ2-1	TGTGCCAGTAGCGCCCCGGGACTAGAGAATGAGCAGTTCTTC	CASSAPGLENEQFF
-	TRBV4-1	TRBD1	TRBJ2-5	TGCGCCAGCAGCCAAGAATGGGGGACAGGGTGGGAGACCCAGTACTTC	CASSQEWGTGWETQYF
-	TRBV7-2	-	TRBJ2-7	TGTGCCAGCAGCTTAGCTGTCGGGCAGGGGAACCACGAGCAGTACTTC	CASSLAVGQGNHEQYF
-	TRBV19	TRBD1	TRBJ1-1	TGTGCCAGTAGTTCTCGGACAGGTGTTACTGAAGCTTTCTTT	CASSSRTGVTEAFF
-	TRBV3-1/TRBV3-2	-	TRBJ2-7	TGTGCCAGCAGCCTCCCAAAGCCCCACGGGAGTTCCGACGAGCAGTACTTC	CASSLPKPHGSSDEQYF
-	TRBV3-1/TRBV3-2	-	TRBJ1-6	TGTGCCAGCAGCCAATCGAACAGGCGAAATTCACCCCTCCACTTT	CASSQSNRRNSPLHF
few	TRBV2	TRBD2	TRBJ2-7	TGTGCCAGCAACTTAGCGGGGGGGCCCTCATACGAGCAGTACTTC	CASNLAGGPSYEQYF
-	TRBV7-9	-	TRBJ1-5	TGTGCCAGCAGCTTAGGTAATCAGCCCCAGCATTTT	CASSLGNQPQHF
-	TRBV19	-	TRBJ2-4	TGTGCCAGTACCCACCCCCAGGCCAAAAACATTCAGTACTTC	CASTHPQAKNIQYF
-	TRBV9	-	TRBJ2-5	TGTGCCAGCAGCGTAATGGGACAAAGTCCGGAGACCCAGTACTTC	CASSVMGQSPETQYF
-	TRBV4-1	-	TRBJ2-7	TGCGCCAGCAGCCAGGAGGGGGAAGCGGACGAGCAGTACTTC	CASSQEGEADEQYF
-	TRBV3-1/TRBV3-2	-	TRBJ1-1	TGTGCCAGCAGCCAAGATCGCGGGAACACTGAAGCTTTCTTT	CASSQDRGNTEAFF
-	TRBV6-1	TRBD1	TRBJ1-5	TGTGCCAGCAGTGATGGGCAGGGGGCTTATAGCAATCAGCCCCAGCATTTT	CASSDGQGAYSNQPQHF
-	TRBV30	-	TRBJ1-5	TGTGCCTGGAGTGTACCCGGACTAAGCAATCAGCCCCAGCATTTT	CAWSVPGLSNQPQHF
-	TRBV4-2	-	TRBJ2-7	TGTGCCAGCAGCCAAAGACAGAACTTCTACGAGCAGTACTTC	CASSQRQNFYEQYF
-	TRBV3-1/TRBV3-2	-	TRBJ2-7	TGTGCCAGCAGCCAGAGTAGTACCAGCGGGCAGTACTTC	CASSQSSTSGQYF
-	TRBV4-2	TRBD2	TRBJ2-3	TGTGCCAGCAGCCAAGAGGGGACTAGGGGAGATACGCAGTATTTT	CASSQEGTRGDTQYF
once	TRBV2	-	TRBJ1-3	TGTGCCACCGGAGGGGCGGGCGACGGGTCTTCTGGAAACACCATATATTTT	CATGGAGDGSSGNTIYF
-	TRBV3-1/TRBV3-2	-	TRBJ2-5	TGTGCCAGCAGCCATTTCGCAGGGGACTCCAGGGAGACCCAGTACTTC	CASSHFAGDSRETQYF
-	TRBV5-1	TRBD1	TRBJ2-7	TGCGCCAGCAGCTCCGCCCCCGGGACAGGTGATGGGCAGTACTTC	CASSSAPGTGDGQYF
-	TRBV5-1	TRBD2	TRBJ2-7	TGCGCCAGCAGTTTGACTAGCGGGAGCTCCTACGAGCAGTACTTC	CASSLTSGSSYEQYF
-	TRBV10-1	TRBD1	TRBJ1-4	TGCGCCAGGGAGACAGGGGGCGGTGAAAAACTGTTTTTT	CARETGGGEKLFF
-	TRBV5-1	-	TRBJ1-2	TGCGCCAGCAGCCCCCGGGGAACGGTTGGCTACACCTTC	CASSPRGTVGYTF
-	TRBV11-2	-	TRBJ1-6	TGTGCCAGCAGCTTAGAAGGGCGGCCCTATAATTCACCCCTCCACTTT	CASSLEGRPYNSPLHF
few	TRBV27	-	TRBJ1-3	TGTGCCAGCAGTTCCGTCTCTGGAAACACCATATATTTT	CASSSVSGNTIYF
-	TRBV11-2	TRBD2	TRBJ2-1	TGTGCCAGCAGCTTAGGTGGTAGGGCTAGCGGGGGGCGGAATGAGCAGTTCTTC	CASSLGGRASGGRNEQFF
-	TRBV5-4	TRBD2	TRBJ2-3	TGTGCCAGCAGCTTATCTAGCGGGAGGACAGATACGCAGTATTTT	CASSLSSGRTDTQYF
few	TRBV6-5	TRBD1	TRBJ1-5	TGTGCCAGCACCCAAACAGGGGTGGGTCAGCCCCAGCATTTT	CASTQTGVGQPQHF
once	TRBV30	TRBD1	TRBJ1-2	TGTGCCTGGAGTACCGGGACAGGGGTACTTGGCTACACCTTC	CAWSTGTGVLGYTF
-	TRBV12-3/TRBV12-4	-	TRBJ1-1	TGTGCCAGCCGACAGATGACGAACACTGAAGCTTTCTTT	CASRQMTNTEAFF
-	TRBV11-3	-	TRBJ2-2	TGTGCCAGCAGCTTTGACAGCGGGGAGCTGTTTTTT	CASSFDSGELFF
-	TRBV14	-	TRBJ2-5	TGTGCCAGCAGCCAAGATCGACCGATTCAAGAGACCCAGTACTTC	CASSQDRPIQETQYF
-	TRBV5-1	TRBD2	TRBJ2-3	TGCGCCAGCAGCCTAGCGGGATCAGATACGCAGTATTTT	CASSLAGSDTQYF
once	TRBV6-5	-	TRBJ1-1	TGTGCCAGCAGACCCCCGACAGCTATGAACACTGAAGCTTTCTTT	CASRPPTAMNTEAFF
-	TRBV3-1/TRBV3-2	-	TRBJ2-7	TGTGCCAGCAGCCAAGGGTACGGGCGATGGCAGTACTTC	CASSQGYGRWQYF